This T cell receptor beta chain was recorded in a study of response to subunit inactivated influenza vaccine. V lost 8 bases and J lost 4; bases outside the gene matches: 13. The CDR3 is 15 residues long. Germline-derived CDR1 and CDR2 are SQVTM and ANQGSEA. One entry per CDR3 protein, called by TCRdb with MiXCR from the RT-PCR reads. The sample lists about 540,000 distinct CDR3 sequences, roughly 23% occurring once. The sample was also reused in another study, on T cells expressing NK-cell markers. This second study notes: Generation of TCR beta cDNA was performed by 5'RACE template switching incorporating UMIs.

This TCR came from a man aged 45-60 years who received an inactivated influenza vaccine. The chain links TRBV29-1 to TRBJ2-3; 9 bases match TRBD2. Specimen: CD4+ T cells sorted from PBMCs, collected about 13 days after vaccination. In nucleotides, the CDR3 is TGCAGCTCCTTTCCGACTAGCGGAGTCTCAGATACGCAGTATTTT. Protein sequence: CSSFPTSGVSDTQYF.